Listed here is a single T cell receptor beta chain. Antigen specificity is unknown. A far larger clone is off by one base, so a read error is likely. This sample stems from a study of regulatory T cells in long-lasting Graves disease. The study's findings and limits: Newly diagnosed Graves' patients had higher TCR diversity than persistent ones.

The time point is: newly diagnosed GD, antithyroid drugs for less than 3 months. Making the TCR library involved RNA that had been extracted from PBMCs. Building of the TCR beta libraries involved iRepertoire HTBI primers and Arm-PCR of CDR3 regions. TCRdb re-derived calls from the multiplex PCR reads in MiXCR, one entry per CDR3 protein. The repertoire consists of about 470,000 distinct CDR3 sequences, with about 15% occurring once and the leading ten covering around 15%. There are 15 residues in the CDR3. The V and J ends lost 4 bases and 7 bases respectively, with 19 bases between them. These data were likewise used in another study, on T cells in Graves' hyperthyroidism and ophthalmopathy. From that study: No progression to ophthalmopathy during 18 months of follow-up defined stable disease.

The rearrangement links TRBV12-3 or TRBV12-4 to TRBJ2-5; D possibly corresponds to TRBD1 (7 bases). The receptor's source is a woman aged 25 to 39 with Graves disease. Sample: peripheral blood mononuclear cells (PBMCs), taken at new diagnosis, from a patient treated with antithyroid drugs. The CDR3 reads CASSYSTRGRGTQYF. The CDR3 DNA is TGTGCCAGCAGTTACTCGACGAGGGGGCGGGGGACCCAGTACTTC.